These T cell receptor beta chains were read from a single sample in a study of T cell responses to AZD1222 COVID-19 vaccine. The assay was immunoSEQ multiplex PCR, and TCRdb's table has in-frame clones only and misses some. The sample lists 140,000 to 150,000 clones; approximately 94% were seen once. The sequencing used peripheral blood, collected on day 0 of AZD1222 vaccination. These receptors originate from an adult in good health. The CDR3 runs from the conserved cysteine through the conserved F or W. A D gene is named only where the DNA matches it firmly. Size tells how often a clone was seen (once, few, many) or the class of an expanded clone, and some rows leave it out.

v_call	j_call	clone_size	cdr3_length	d_call	cdr3_aa	cdr3_nt
TRBV10-1	TRBJ1-2	NA	15	NA	CASSPRRRANYGYTF	TGCGCCAGCAGCCCCAGGCGCAGAGCTAACTATGGCTACACCTTC
TRBV5-4	TRBJ2-2	NA	16	TRBD2	CASSFRLASDTGELFF	TGTGCCAGCAGCTTCAGACTAGCGTCGGACACCGGGGAGCTGTTTTTT
TRBV5-5	TRBJ1-2	NA	13	NA	CASTLSHFGGYTF	TGTGCCAGCACCCTGTCCCATTTCGGTGGCTACACCTTC
TRBV11-3	TRBJ1-3	NA	14	NA	CASKTTGAGNTIYF	TGTGCCAGCAAGACTACAGGCGCAGGAAACACCATATATTTT
TRBV11-2	TRBJ2-3	NA	18	NA	CASRQKKQGHFSTDTQYF	TGTGCCAGCAGACAAAAAAAACAGGGCCACTTTAGCACAGATACGCAGTATTTT
TRBV12-2	TRBJ2-1	NA	15	NA	CASRLVWDYYNEQFF	TGTGCAAGTCGCTTAGTATGGGACTATTACAATGAGCAGTTCTTC
TRBV5-1	TRBJ1-1	NA	15	NA	CASSLAAGMNTEAFF	TGCGCCAGCAGCTTGGCGGCGGGCATGAACACTGAAGCTTTCTTT
TRBV2	TRBJ1-3	once	13	NA	CASSEISGNTIYF	TGTGCCAGCAGTGAAATCTCGGGAAACACCATATATTTT
TRBV5-1	TRBJ2-7	NA	17	NA	CASSLAQGNRYPYEQYF	TGCGCCAGCAGCTTGGCACAGGGTAATAGGTACCCCTACGAGCAGTACTTC
TRBV6-5	TRBJ1-4	NA	15	NA	CASSYSAGWNEKLFF	TGTGCCAGCAGTTACTCGGCGGGGTGGAATGAAAAACTGTTTTTT
TRBV2	TRBJ1-2	NA	13	NA	CASSDGTPYGYTF	TGTGCCAGCAGTGATGGGACCCCCTATGGCTACACCTTC
TRBV5-1	TRBJ1-1	NA	13	NA	CASSFSLNTEAFF	TGCGCCAGCAGCTTCTCCTTGAACACTGAAGCTTTCTTT
TRBV4-2	TRBJ2-7	few	17	NA	CASSQYLSTGKTYEQYF	TGTGCCAGCAGCCAATATTTGTCGACGGGAAAAACCTACGAGCAGTACTTC
TRBV7-6	TRBJ2-5	NA	15	NA	CASSLVLRPEETQYF	TGTGCCAGCAGCTTAGTTCTTCGACCCGAGGAGACCCAGTACTTC